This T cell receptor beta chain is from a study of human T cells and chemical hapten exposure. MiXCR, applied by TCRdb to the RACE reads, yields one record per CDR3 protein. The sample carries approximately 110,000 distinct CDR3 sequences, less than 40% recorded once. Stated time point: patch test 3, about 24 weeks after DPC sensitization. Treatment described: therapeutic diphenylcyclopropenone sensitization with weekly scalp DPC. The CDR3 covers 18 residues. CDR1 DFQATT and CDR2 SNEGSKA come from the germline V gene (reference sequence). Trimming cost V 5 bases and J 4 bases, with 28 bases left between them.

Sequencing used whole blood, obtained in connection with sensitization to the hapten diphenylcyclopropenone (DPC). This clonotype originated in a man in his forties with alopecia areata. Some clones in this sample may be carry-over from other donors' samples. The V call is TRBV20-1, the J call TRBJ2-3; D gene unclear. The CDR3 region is CSAVVGAPQLFSADTQYF. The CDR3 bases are TGCAGTGCTGTCGTCGGAGCGCCGCAATTATTCAGTGCAGATACGCAGTATTTT.